This is a list of T cell receptor beta chains from one sample in a study of blood T cell repertoires in COVID-19. Only in-frame clones appear in the TCRdb table, and some are missing; sequencing was by immunoSEQ multiplex PCR. The repertoire consists of 200,000 to 300,000 clones, with around 84% occurring once and the leading ten covering less than 5%. The sample comprised peripheral blood. These receptors all come from a man aged 60-69 years with acute or convalescent COVID-19. The CDR3 runs from the conserved cysteine through the conserved F or W. A D gene is named only where the DNA matches it firmly. Expanded clones get a size class; other rows say once, few or many, or leave the size out.

TGCGCCAGCAGCTTCCTAGCGGGAGGCTTCACAGATACGCAGTATTTT	CASSFLAGGFTDTQYF	TRBV5-1	TRBJ2-3	TRBD2	.
TGTGCCAGCAGCCAAGAGGGCTTAGAGACCCAGTACTTC	CASSQEGLETQYF	TRBV3-1/TRBV3-2	TRBJ2-5	.	.
TGTGCCAGCAGCGCACGTCACAGGGAAGAGACCCAGTACTTC	CASSARHREETQYF	TRBV9	TRBJ2-5	.	.
TGTGCCAGTAGTACCGGACAGGGCCCGTACGAGCAGTACTTC	CASSTGQGPYEQYF	TRBV19	TRBJ2-7	TRBD1	.
TGTGCCAGCAGCGCCCGGGACAACCTAATGGGAACTAATGAAAAACTGTTTTTT	CASSARDNLMGTNEKLFF	TRBV9	TRBJ1-4	.	.
TGTGCCAGCAGTTACACCCCCGGGGCAACTAATGAAAAACTGTTTTTT	CASSYTPGATNEKLFF	TRBV27	TRBJ1-4	.	once
TGTGCCAGCAGGACAGGACCAGCCTACGAGCAGTACTTC	CASRTGPAYEQYF	TRBV6-5	TRBJ2-7	.	.
TGTGCCAGCAGTTACTCGAACAGGGAAGCTTTCTTT	CASSYSNREAFF	TRBV6-2/TRBV6-3	TRBJ1-1	.	.
TGCGCCAGCAGCCAAACCTTGACAGGGGGCATCTATGGCTACACCTTC	CASSQTLTGGIYGYTF	TRBV4-1	TRBJ1-2	TRBD1	.
TGTGCCAGCAGCCCGGCAGGGTGGGGCCAGTACTTC	CASSPAGWGQYF	TRBV7-9	TRBJ2-5	.	.
TGTGCCAGCAGTGAAAATCCTAGTGGGAACATTCAGTACTTC	CASSENPSGNIQYF	TRBV2	TRBJ2-4	.	once
TGTGCCAGCAGTTTAACCAGGGGCACTAACTATGGCTACACCTTC	CASSLTRGTNYGYTF	TRBV27	TRBJ1-2	.	once
TGTGCCAGCAGCTTACTGAACTATGGCTACACCTTC	CASSLLNYGYTF	TRBV7-2	TRBJ1-2	.	.
TGTGCCAGCAGCGCCCTAGCGGGAGGCCAAGAGACCCAGTACTTC	CASSALAGGQETQYF	TRBV7-6	TRBJ2-5	TRBD2	.
TGTGCCAGCAGTTCCGGACAGGGAGATGGTGGCTACACCTTC	CASSSGQGDGGYTF	TRBV6-6	TRBJ1-2	TRBD1	few
TGTGCCAGCAGAGAGACAGGTTCAGTTCTTAGGCAGCCCCAGCATTTT	CASRETGSVLRQPQHF	TRBV2	TRBJ1-5	.	.
TGTGCCAGCTCACTCCTCCCGGGACAGGGGGCGACGGGGGCCAACGTCCTGACTTTC	CASSLLPGQGATGANVLTF	TRBV18	TRBJ2-6	TRBD1	.
TGCAGCGTTGCAACTAGCGGCACAGATACGCAGTATTTT	CSVATSGTDTQYF	TRBV29-1	TRBJ2-3	TRBD2	.
TGTGCCAGCAGTTACTCGACCAGGGGAACTGAAGCTTTCTTT	CASSYSTRGTEAFF	TRBV6-5	TRBJ1-1	.	few
TGTGCCAGCGGGAGCGGGGCACCCCTGATCGACTACGAGCAGTACTTC	CASGSGAPLIDYEQYF	TRBV2	TRBJ2-7	TRBD2	.
TGTGCCAGCAGCCCCAGGGGCGGGAGGGAATCTAGCACAGATACGCAGTATTTT	CASSPRGGRESSTDTQYF	TRBV7-3	TRBJ2-3	TRBD2	.
TGTGCCAGTAGTATGATCCAATGGGACTCGAACACTGAAGCTTTCTTT	CASSMIQWDSNTEAFF	TRBV19	TRBJ1-1	.	.
TGCGCCAGCAGCTCCCTCTTTTCCGGGACTAGTTACTCCTACGAGCAGTACTTC	CASSSLFSGTSYSYEQYF	TRBV5-1	TRBJ2-7	TRBD2	.
TGTGCCAGCAGATTAGCGTTTAGCTCCTACAATGAGCAGTTCTTC	CASRLAFSSYNEQFF	TRBV7-2	TRBJ2-1	.	.
TGTGCCAGCAGTGCGGACAGGGGGTCGAACACCATATATTTT	CASSADRGSNTIYF	TRBV25-1	TRBJ1-3	TRBD1	.
TGCAGCGCCTCGACAGGTTCGGCTAACTATGGCTACACCTTC	CSASTGSANYGYTF	TRBV29-1	TRBJ1-2	.	once
TGTGCCAGCAGTAGTGCGGGGGGCGCATATGGCTACACCTTC	CASSSAGGAYGYTF	TRBV6-5	TRBJ1-2	.	.
TGTGCCAGCAGCTTTGCAGGGATTAATTCCTACGAGCAGTACTTC	CASSFAGINSYEQYF	TRBV7-2	TRBJ2-7	.	.
TGTGCCAGCAGTTTGAATTCACGGGGGGGCGGCTACACCTTC	CASSLNSRGGGYTF	TRBV27	TRBJ1-2	.	.
TGCAGCGTTGGGGACAGGGATGGACACACCATATATTTT	CSVGDRDGHTIYF	TRBV29-1	TRBJ1-3	TRBD1	.
TGTGCCAGCAGCCGAACTCAGGGGTATGAGCAGTTCTTC	CASSRTQGYEQFF	TRBV27	TRBJ2-1	.	.
TGTGCCAGCAGTTACCCGCAGGGGCAGGGAGGAAACACCATATATTTT	CASSYPQGQGGNTIYF	TRBV6-5	TRBJ1-3	.	.
TGTGCCAGCAGCTTAGCGACAGGAATAGGGCAGTACTTC	CASSLATGIGQYF	TRBV7-9	TRBJ2-7	.	.
TGTGCCACCAGTGCTTTCTATTCCGGGACAGGGACCTCCGACTACACCTTC	CATSAFYSGTGTSDYTF	TRBV24-1	TRBJ1-2	TRBD1	.
TGTGCCAGCAGCCAATCCCTTTCCACTGAAGCTTTCTTT	CASSQSLSTEAFF	TRBV3-1/TRBV3-2	TRBJ1-1	.	few
TGTGCCAGCAGCCACCCAGGGGGTAGAGTGAACACTGAAGCTTTCTTT	CASSHPGGRVNTEAFF	TRBV5-6	TRBJ1-1	TRBD1	.
TGTGCCAGCAGCCTACGTCCGGGACAGGGGGCTGAAGCTTTCTTT	CASSLRPGQGAEAFF	TRBV7-3	TRBJ1-1	TRBD1	.
TGTGCCAGCAGTTATGGGACAGGAGGCTACACCTTC	CASSYGTGGYTF	TRBV6-2/TRBV6-3	TRBJ1-2	TRBD1	.
TGCGCCAGCAGCCAGGCAGGGGTTAATTCACCCCTCCACTTT	CASSQAGVNSPLHF	TRBV4-3	TRBJ1-6	.	few
TGTGCCAAAAAGGGTCAGGGCGCTGAAGCTTTCTTT	CAKKGQGAEAFF	TRBV2	TRBJ1-1	.	.
TGTGCCAGCAGCTTTTTAAACAGGGGCTATGGCTACACCTTC	CASSFLNRGYGYTF	TRBV5-6	TRBJ1-2	TRBD1	.
TGTGCCAGCAGCACGGACAGGGTAAACGAGCAGTACTTC	CASSTDRVNEQYF	TRBV9	TRBJ2-7	TRBD1	.
TGTGCTAGTGGTTTTCTTCTCAGTCGTGCCCACCCCCCTCGTGATGGGAGCACCGGGGAGCTGTTTTTT	CASGFLLSRAHPPRDGSTGELFF	TRBV12-5	TRBJ2-2	.	.
TGTGCCAGCAGCCCTCCGGGGGGCAGGAACTTCGGCTACACCTTC	CASSPPGGRNFGYTF	TRBV9	TRBJ1-2	.	.
TGTGCCAGCAGATCCGGGATTACCGGACTAGCGGCGGGGAACACCGGGGAGCTGTTTTTT	CASRSGITGLAAGNTGELFF	TRBV5-4	TRBJ2-2	TRBD2	.
TGTGCCAGCAGCTTGAGACAGGGGGCCCTGAACACTGAAGCTTTCTTT	CASSLRQGALNTEAFF	TRBV7-8	TRBJ1-1	TRBD1	once
TGCAGTGCTAGTTCTAGCGGGAGGTTCCTCGTGGATACGCAGTATTTT	CSASSSGRFLVDTQYF	TRBV20-1	TRBJ2-3	TRBD2	.
TGTGCCAGCAGTGAAACGCGGACAGGGGCTGGGGCCAACGTCCTGACTTTC	CASSETRTGAGANVLTF	TRBV2	TRBJ2-6	TRBD1	.
TGTGCCAGTAGGGTCTTAACAGGGGTCAATCAGCCCCAGCATTTT	CASRVLTGVNQPQHF	TRBV19	TRBJ1-5	TRBD1	.
TGTGCCAGCAGCTTAGGCCTTAAGGGGAGGTCTTTCTTT	CASSLGLKGRSFF	TRBV13	TRBJ1-1	.	once
TGCGCCAGCAGCTTGGCGGGACTAGCGGAATACGAGCAGTACTTC	CASSLAGLAEYEQYF	TRBV5-1	TRBJ2-7	TRBD2	.
TGTGCCAGCAGGCATGGCGGGACTAGCGGAAAACTAGCCAAAAACATTCAGTACTTC	CASRHGGTSGKLAKNIQYF	TRBV7-9	TRBJ2-4	TRBD2	.
TGTGCCAGTAGTATAGCAAGGGGGGGCGCTGAAGATACGCAGTATTTT	CASSIARGGAEDTQYF	TRBV19	TRBJ2-3	.	few